These 23 T cell receptor beta chains share one sample of origin, sequenced in a study of T cells in Graves' hyperthyroidism and ophthalmopathy. Amplification yielded TCR beta CDR3 regions, with RNA transcripts as the source. During a first-round RT-PCR of the TCR CDR3, the HTBI primer set was used. Via MiXCR, TCRdb re-called the multiplex PCR reads, giving one row per CDR3 protein. The sample lists some 350,000 distinct CDR3 sequences, nearly 15% occurring once. The sequenced material came from blood. Receptor source: a woman aged 60 to 75 with Graves' ophthalmopathy.

This clonotype occurred a few times. The gene calls are TRBV29-1 and TRBJ1-4; D not certain. Trimming stripped 5 bases from V and 8 bases from J, with 15 bases between. The germline CDR1 and CDR2 sequences are SQVTM and ANQGSEA. The CDR3 runs 13 residues. CDR3 amino acids: CSVRYSPGEKLFF. The DNA for the CDR3 is TGCAGCGTTCGGTACAGTCCCGGGGAAAAACTGTTTTTT.

A word on this clonotype: This clone may be a read error of a much larger clone one base away. This chain connects TRBV12-3 or TRBV12-4 to TRBJ2-5; D might be TRBD2 (6 bases). This CDR3 is built from 14 residues. The CDR3 bases are TGTGCCGGCAGTAATAGGAGGAGGGATGAGACCCAGTACTTC. Amino acids: CAGSNRRRDETQYF.

This clonotype has only a few counts. The genes are TRBV12-3 or TRBV12-4 and TRBJ1-1; D unclear. V lost 8 bases to trimming and J lost 3 bases, with 22 bases between them. CDR3 length equals 16 residues. CDR3 DNA sequence: TGTGCCAGCCAACCCCTCGTATCGGGAACGGACACTGAAGCTTTCTTT. Protein product: CASQPLVSGTDTEAFF.

This clonotype occurred a few times. This rearrangement joins TRBV24-1 to TRBJ1-2; a possible D gene is TRBD1 (5 bases). V shed 4 bases and J shed 5 bases, with 13 bases lying between them. There are 14 residues in the CDR3. Germline V gene lookup returns CDR1 KGHDR and CDR2 SFDVKD. CDR3 amino acids: CATSDATAAYGYTF. The CDR3 coding sequence is TGTGCCACCAGTGACGCGACAGCCGCTTATGGCTACACCTTC.

Ten or more counts support this clonotype. The chain joins TRBV5-6 to TRBJ2-7; D is unclear. Trimming cost V 5 bases and J 2 bases, with 11 bases left between them. The CDR3 is 13 amino acids. Germline CDR1 SGHDT, CDR2 YYEEEE. This CDR3 is CASSLSLTYEQYF. For the CDR3, the DNA is TGTGCCAGCAGTCTCAGCCTAACCTACGAGCAGTACTTC.

This clonotype was seen ten or more times. The chain combines TRBV6-2 or TRBV6-3 with TRBJ1-2, with 8 positions matching TRBD1. Germline V CDR1 and CDR2: MNHEY, SVGEGT. The CDR3 runs to 11 residues. With 6 bases clipped from V and 8 bases from J, the junction kept 2 bases outside the gene matches. The CDR3 loop reads CASRDRGGYTF. As DNA, the CDR3 is TGTGCCAGCAGAGACAGGGGCGGCTACACCTTC.

This clonotype was seen only a few times. The CDR3 sequence: CATLGLAGHNPGELFF. The CDR3 bases are TGCGCCACCCTGGGACTAGCGGGACACAACCCCGGGGAGCTGTTTTTT. The chain links TRBV10-2 to TRBJ2-2; 13 bases are shared with TRBD2. J gave up 6 bases and V 10 bases, and 11 bases lay outside the gene matches. The CDR3 covers 16 residues. The germline V gene has CDR1 WSHSY and CDR2 SAAADI.

The CDR3 region has the DNA TGTGCCAGCAGTAGGTTGGGAGGGACAGGTGGGACTGAAGCTTTCTTT. It is translated as CASSRLGGTGGTEAFF. The rearrangement links TRBV27 to TRBJ1-1; 8 bases align to TRBD1. V lost 5 bases and J lost 5; bases outside the gene matches: 13. From germline, CDR1 is MNHEY and CDR2 SMNVEV (reference sequence). This CDR3 spans 16 amino acids.

This clonotype was counted at least ten times. The chain couples TRBV5-1 to TRBJ2-7, with TRBD1 matching over 12 bases. Per the germline V gene, CDR1 is SGHRS and CDR2 is YFSETQ. With 4 bases clipped from V and 5 bases from J, the junction kept 7 bases outside the gene matches. This CDR3 has 15 residues. Here the CDR3 DNA reads TGCGCCAGCAGCATCGGGACAGGGGGCAAGAACGAGCAGTACTTC. Translating it yields CASSIGTGGKNEQYF.

V usage is TRBV20-1 and J usage is TRBJ2-5; 8 bases are a match to TRBD2. The germline V gene encodes CDR1 DFQATT and CDR2 SNEGSKA (reference sequence). The CDR3 sequence is 16 residues long. The trim removed 6 bases at V and 3 bases at J, leaving 15 bases unmatched. The CDR3 region has the DNA TGCAGTGCGTCCGGGAGGCGGGAGGTGTGGGAAGAGACCCAGTACTTC. Its protein is CSASGRREVWEETQYF.

This clonotype occurred a few times. The rearrangement joins TRBV19 to TRBJ2-1, with D perhaps TRBD1 or TRBD2 (5 bases each). The V gene's germline CDR1 is LNHDA and CDR2 SQIVND (reference sequence). The CDR3 is 16 residues long. V was cut by 4 bases and J by 2 bases, with 15 bases left in between. CDR3 in amino acids: CASSTGTETPYNEQFF. DNA of the CDR3: TGTGCCAGTAGTACAGGGACGGAGACCCCCTACAATGAGCAGTTCTTC. The whole variable domain, remainder taken from reference TRBV19 and TRBJ2-1, is DGGITQSPKYLFRKEGQNVTLSCEQNLNHDAMYWYRQDPGQGLRLIYYSQIVNDFQKGDIAEGYSVSREKKESFPLTVTSAQKNPTAFYLCASSTGTETPYNEQFFGPGTRLTVL.

This clonotype was observed a few times. This chain links TRBV15 with TRBJ2-3; D perhaps matches TRBD1 (5 bases). Germline-derived CDR1 and CDR2 are LNHNV and YYDKDF (reference sequence). The CDR3 sequence is 16 residues long. Trimming pared 4 bases from V and 4 bases from J, leaving 18 bases between. The CDR3 coding sequence is TGTGCCACCAGCACTAAGACAGCCTCAGGCCCAGATACGCAGTATTTT. Translating it yields CATSTKTASGPDTQYF.

The chain couples TRBV7-9 to TRBJ2-7; TRBD1 agrees at 10 bases. V was pared by 5 bases and J by 4 bases, with 8 bases of the junction left unmatched. This CDR3 has 15 amino acids. Germline assignment: CDR1 SEHNR and CDR2 FQNEAQ (reference sequence). The CDR3 spells CASSTRTGGVYEQYF. As DNA, the CDR3 is TGTGCCAGCAGCACCCGGACAGGGGGTGTGTACGAGCAGTACTTC.

This clonotype appeared a few times. The chain links TRBV30 to TRBJ2-7, with 7 bases matching TRBD1. The CDR3 has 14 residues. With 8 bases clipped from V and 4 bases from J, the junction kept 14 bases outside the gene matches. Germline CDR1 GTSNPN, CDR2 SVGIG (reference sequence). The CDR3 loop reads CASTGQAPLYEQYF. The CDR3 coding sequence is TGTGCCAGTACCGGACAGGCACCTCTTTACGAGCAGTACTTC.

Notes on this clonotype: Since a much larger clone is just one base distant, this may be a read error. This chain uses TRBV5-1 with TRBJ1-1; a weak D match, TRBD1 (5 bases). The CDR3 has 13 residues. Germline V gene lookup returns CDR1 SGHRS and CDR2 YFSETQ. Deletions cut 6 bases from V and 3 bases from J, with 12 bases between. The CDR3 bases are TGCGCCAGCATCGGGGGGAGCCACACTGAAGCTTTCTTT. Translation: CASIGGSHTEAFF.

This chain joins TRBV4-2 and TRBJ1-1, with a possible D match to TRBD1 (5 bases). V was trimmed by 1 base and J by 3 bases, leaving 12 bases between them. The CDR3 runs to 15 residues. Per germline, CDR1 LGHNA and CDR2 YNFKEQ. The CDR3 sequence is CASSQAAGRDTEAFF. The CDR3 DNA is TGTGCCAGCAGCCAAGCCGCAGGGAGGGACACTGAAGCTTTCTTT.

This chain links TRBV3-1 with TRBJ1-1; 7 bases are a match to TRBD1. The CDR3 spans 13 residues. The V and J ends lost 11 bases and 1 base, in that order; junction bases with no gene match: 7. Germline CDR1 reads LGHDT; CDR2 reads YNNKEL (reference sequence). As DNA, the CDR3 is TGTGCCGTCAGGGACAGACAGAACACTGAAGCTTTCTTT. As protein: CAVRDRQNTEAFF.

In DNA, the CDR3 is TGTGCCAGCAGCCAACTAACTAGCGGGAGGTCTACCGGGGAGCTGTTTTTT. It encodes CASSQLTSGRSTGELFF. The rearrangement links TRBV14 to TRBJ2-2; TRBD2 aligns across 12 bases. The CDR3 contains 17 residues. V shed 2 bases, J shed 5 bases, and the junction held 6 bases outside the gene matches. From germline, CDR1 is SGHDN and CDR2 FVKESK.

This clonotype occurred many times. V and J are TRBV30 and TRBJ2-6; TRBD1 might be the D (5 bases). Trimming removed 5 bases from V and 1 base from J, with 6 bases in between. Germline CDR1 GTSNPN, CDR2 SVGIG (reference sequence). This CDR3 comprises 13 residues. The CDR3 DNA is TGTGCCTGGGCAGGGTCTGGGGCCAACGTCCTGACTTTC. The encoded protein is CAWAGSGANVLTF.

This clonotype showed up just a few times. As DNA, the CDR3 is TGTGCCAGCAGTACCGGGACAGGGATCCTTGGAGGGGCCAACGTCCTGACTTTC. This encodes CASSTGTGILGGANVLTF. The V gene is TRBV6-2 or TRBV6-3, the J gene TRBJ2-6; 9 bases match TRBD1. CDR3 length: 18 residues. J was trimmed by 4 bases and V by 5 bases; bases with no gene match: 12. Germline values: CDR1 MNHEY, CDR2 SVGEGT.

This clonotype was picked up many times. The V call is TRBV7-3, the J call TRBJ1-4; D might be TRBD1 (6 bases). There are 15 residues in the CDR3. Germline CDR1 is SGHTA and CDR2 is FQGTGA. V gave up 0 bases and J gave up 3 bases, with 8 bases separating them. CDR3 in DNA: TGTGCCAGCAGCTTAACGGGACAACCTAATGAAAAACTGTTTTTT. Translating it yields CASSLTGQPNEKLFF.

V usage is TRBV6-5 and J usage is TRBJ1-4; TRBD1 might be the D (5 bases). V was clipped by 0 bases and J by 8 bases, with 10 bases between them. The CDR3 has 14 residues. CDR1 and CDR2 (germline): MNHEY, SVGAGI. CDR3: CASSYSGEVEKLFF. CDR3 sequence (DNA): TGTGCCAGCAGTTACTCGGGGGAGGTCGAAAAACTGTTTTTT.

The chain joins TRBV29-1 to TRBJ1-5; 8 bases agree with TRBD1. The CDR3 covers 13 residues. CDR1 and CDR2 from the germline V gene are SQVTM and ANQGSEA. Losses at the gene ends were 7 bases for V and 2 bases for J; bases not matched to a gene: 4. CDR3 sequence: CSAQGAGNQPQHF. In DNA form, the CDR3 reads TGCAGCGCTCAGGGGGCCGGCAATCAGCCCCAGCATTTT.